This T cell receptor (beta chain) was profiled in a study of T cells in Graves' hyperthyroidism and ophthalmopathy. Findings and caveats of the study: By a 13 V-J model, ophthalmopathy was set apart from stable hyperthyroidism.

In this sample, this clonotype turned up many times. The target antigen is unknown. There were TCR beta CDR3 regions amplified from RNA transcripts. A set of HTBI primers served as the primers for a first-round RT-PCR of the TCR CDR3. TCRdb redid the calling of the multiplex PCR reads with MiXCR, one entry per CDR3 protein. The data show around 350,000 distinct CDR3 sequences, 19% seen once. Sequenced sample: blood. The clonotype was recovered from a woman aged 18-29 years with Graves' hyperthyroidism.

CDR3 loop: CATGTPGQTSYEQYF. The CDR3 nucleotides read TGTGCCACTGGAACCCCGGGACAAACCTCCTACGAGCAGTACTTC. The rearrangement links TRBV19 to TRBJ2-7, with D possibly matching TRBD1 (6 bases). V was clipped by 10 bases and J by 0 bases, with 19 bases between them. Looked up from germline, CDR1 is LNHDA and CDR2 is SQIVND (reference sequence). This CDR3 comprises 15 residues.